These T cell receptor beta chains were read from a single sample in a study of identical twins. TCRdb reprocessed the 5' RACE reads via MiXCR and lists one record per CDR3 protein. The table shows 350,000 or so distinct CDR3 sequences, with about 12% occurring only once. A further study also used this sample, focusing on yellow fever vaccine responses in identical twins.

Sequenced material: CD8+ T cells sorted from blood. The receptors were gathered from a young woman in good health. Each CDR3 is given with its conserved first and last residue. The D gene is left open where the match is weak. Rows give clone size only sometimes, using once, few, many, or a class for an expanded clone.

CDR3 protein | CDR3 DNA | clone size | J gene | D gene | V gene
CASSHRTESTDTQYF | TGTGCCAGCAGCCATCGGACGGAGAGCACAGATACGCAGTATTTT | . | TRBJ2-3 | . | TRBV13
CASSEWGNEQFF | TGTGCCAGCAGTGAATGGGGGAATGAGCAGTTCTTC | . | TRBJ2-1 | . | TRBV2
CASSLLRRGNDEQYF | TGTGCCAGCAGTTTACTTAGGAGGGGAAACGACGAGCAGTACTTC | few | TRBJ2-7 | . | TRBV27
CASSQDYQGNGYNSPLHF | TGTGCCAGCAGCCAAGATTACCAGGGGAACGGCTATAATTCACCCCTCCACTTT | . | TRBJ1-6 | . | TRBV14
CASSPGAGSPLNTDEQFF | TGTGCCAGCAGTCCCGGGGCCGGGAGCCCCCTAAACACCGATGAGCAGTTCTTC | few | TRBJ2-1 | . | TRBV28
CAIRTTDNPDPYEQYF | TGTGCCATCAGAACGACGGACAATCCGGATCCCTACGAGCAGTACTTC | few | TRBJ2-7 | . | TRBV10-3
CASSGQGSYGYTF | TGTGCCAGCAGTGGACAGGGGAGCTATGGCTACACCTTC | many | TRBJ1-2 | TRBD1 | TRBV12-3/TRBV12-4
CASSQDQRDVDTQYF | TGTGCCAGCAGCCAAGATCAGCGGGACGTAGATACGCAGTATTTT | few | TRBJ2-3 | TRBD2 | TRBV3-1
CASSPRRGTGPYEQYF | TGTGCCAGCAGCCCCCGAAGGGGGACAGGTCCCTACGAGCAGTACTTC | few | TRBJ2-7 | TRBD1 | TRBV14
CASLQPGSNTGELFF | TGTGCCAGCCTTCAGCCAGGGTCGAACACCGGGGAGCTGTTTTTT | . | TRBJ2-2 | . | TRBV12-3/TRBV12-4
CASSLRGRNTEAFF | TGTGCCAGCAGCTTACGGGGACGGAACACTGAAGCTTTCTTT | many | TRBJ1-1 | . | TRBV12-3/TRBV12-4
CASSISVVAKNIQYF | TGTGCCAGTAGTATATCGGTGGTAGCCAAAAACATTCAGTACTTC | few | TRBJ2-4 | . | TRBV19
CATSDLGNTEAFF | TGTGCCACCAGTGATTTAGGGAACACTGAAGCTTTCTTT | many | TRBJ1-1 | . | TRBV24-1
CASSPQAGQNSNQPQHF | TGTGCCAGCAGCCCTCAAGCTGGACAAAATAGCAATCAGCCCCAGCATTTT | many | TRBJ1-5 | . | TRBV21-1
CSARGSGGSNEQFF | TGCAGTGCTAGGGGAAGCGGGGGGAGTAATGAGCAGTTCTTC | . | TRBJ2-1 | TRBD2 | TRBV20-1
CASSQGIHEQYF | TGTGCCAGCAGCCAAGGGATCCACGAGCAGTACTTC | . | TRBJ2-7 | . | TRBV14
CASSEVGRGYNEQFF | TGTGCCAGCAGTGAAGTCGGCAGGGGGTACAATGAGCAGTTCTTC | . | TRBJ2-1 | TRBD1 | TRBV2
CASSPLATGNEQFF | TGTGCCAGCTCTCCGCTAGCGACGGGAAATGAGCAGTTCTTC | few | TRBJ2-1 | . | TRBV27
CASSFETGGGNTEAFF | TGTGCCAGCAGCTTCGAGACAGGGGGCGGGAACACTGAAGCTTTCTTT | . | TRBJ1-1 | TRBD1 | TRBV5-5
CSARAPYNTDTQYF | TGCAGTGCTAGAGCCCCATACAACACAGATACGCAGTATTTT | few | TRBJ2-3 | . | TRBV20-1
CATSGRTGGNEQFF | TGTGCCACCAGCGGACGGACAGGGGGCAATGAGCAGTTCTTC | . | TRBJ2-1 | TRBD1 | TRBV15
CASSYQEGWRDEQFF | TGTGCCAGCAGTTATCAGGAGGGTTGGCGTGATGAGCAGTTCTTC | . | TRBJ2-1 | . | TRBV6-5
CASCLWLPTRDRVFYGYTF | TGTGCCAGCTGTCTTTGGCTGCCCACCAGGGACAGGGTTTTCTATGGCTACACCTTC | . | TRBJ1-2 | TRBD1 | TRBV12-3/TRBV12-4
CASSIADRAYEQYF | TGTGCCAGCTCGATAGCCGACAGAGCCTACGAGCAGTACTTC | few | TRBJ2-7 | . | TRBV13
CASSPGAGGFYEQYF | TGTGCCAGCAGCCCGGGGGCGGGAGGGTTCTACGAGCAGTACTTC | few | TRBJ2-7 | TRBD2 | TRBV12-3/TRBV12-4
CATSKQGFPSYNEQFF | TGTGCCACCAGCAAACAGGGGTTCCCATCTTACAATGAGCAGTTCTTC | many | TRBJ2-1 | TRBD1 | TRBV15
CASRPGPSNYGYTF | TGTGCCAGCAGACCTGGGCCCTCTAACTATGGCTACACCTTC | few | TRBJ1-2 | . | TRBV28
CAIRPGQGASPLHF | TGTGCCATAAGGCCGGGACAGGGGGCTTCACCCCTCCACTTT | few | TRBJ1-6 | TRBD1 | TRBV10-3